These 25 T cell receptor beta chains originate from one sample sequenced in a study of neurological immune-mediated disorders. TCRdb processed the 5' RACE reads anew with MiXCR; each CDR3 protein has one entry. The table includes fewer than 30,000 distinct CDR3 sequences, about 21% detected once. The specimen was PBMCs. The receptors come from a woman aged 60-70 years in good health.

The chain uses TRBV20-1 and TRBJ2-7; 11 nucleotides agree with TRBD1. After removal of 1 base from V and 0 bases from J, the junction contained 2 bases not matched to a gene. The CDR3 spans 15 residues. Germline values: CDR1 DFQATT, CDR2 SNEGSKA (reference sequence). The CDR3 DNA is TGCAGTGCTAGAGCGGGGACAGGGGGCTCCTACGAGCAGTACTTC. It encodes CSARAGTGGSYEQYF.

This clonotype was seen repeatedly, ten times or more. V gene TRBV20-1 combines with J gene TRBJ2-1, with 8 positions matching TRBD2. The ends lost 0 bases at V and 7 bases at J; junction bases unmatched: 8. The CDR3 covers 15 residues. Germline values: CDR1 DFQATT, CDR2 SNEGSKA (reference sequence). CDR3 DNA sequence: TGCAGTGCTAGAGATCTTAGCGGGATAAAAAATGAGCAGTTCTTC. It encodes CSARDLSGIKNEQFF.

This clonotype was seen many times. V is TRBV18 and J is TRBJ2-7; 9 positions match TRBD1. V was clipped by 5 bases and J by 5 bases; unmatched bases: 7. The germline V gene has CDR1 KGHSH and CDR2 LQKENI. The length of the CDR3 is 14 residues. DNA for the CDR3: TGTGCCAGCTCAATCACGGGACAGGGCCACGAGCAGTACTTC. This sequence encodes CASSITGQGHEQYF.

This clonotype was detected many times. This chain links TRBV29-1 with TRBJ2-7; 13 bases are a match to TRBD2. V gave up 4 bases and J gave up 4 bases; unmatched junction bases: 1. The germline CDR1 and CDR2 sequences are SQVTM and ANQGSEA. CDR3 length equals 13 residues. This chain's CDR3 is CSVGGLAGYEQYF. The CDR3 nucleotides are TGCAGCGTTGGGGGACTAGCGGGATACGAGCAGTACTTC.

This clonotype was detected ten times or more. The CDR3, as DNA: TGTGCCAGCAGTGAGGGTTACAATGAGCAGTTCTTC. The encoded protein is CASSEGYNEQFF. The V call is TRBV2, the J call TRBJ2-1; the D is unclear. The germline V gene encodes CDR1 SNHLY and CDR2 FYNNEI. The CDR3 loop spans 12 amino acids. V was cut by 3 bases and J by 4 bases, with 4 bases left in between.

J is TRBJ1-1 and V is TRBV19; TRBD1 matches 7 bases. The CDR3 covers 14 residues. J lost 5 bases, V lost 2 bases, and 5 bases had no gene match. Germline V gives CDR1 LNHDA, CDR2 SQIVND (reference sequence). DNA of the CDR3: TGTGCCAGTAGTATAACCAGGGGGAGGACTGAAGCTTTCTTT. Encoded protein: CASSITRGRTEAFF.

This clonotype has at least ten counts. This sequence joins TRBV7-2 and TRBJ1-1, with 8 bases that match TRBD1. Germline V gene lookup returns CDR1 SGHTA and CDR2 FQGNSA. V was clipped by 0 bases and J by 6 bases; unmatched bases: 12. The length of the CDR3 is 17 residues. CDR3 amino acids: CASSLAYAARGLPEAFF. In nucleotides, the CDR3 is TGTGCCAGCAGCTTAGCCTATGCTGCCAGGGGGCTTCCTGAAGCTTTCTTT.

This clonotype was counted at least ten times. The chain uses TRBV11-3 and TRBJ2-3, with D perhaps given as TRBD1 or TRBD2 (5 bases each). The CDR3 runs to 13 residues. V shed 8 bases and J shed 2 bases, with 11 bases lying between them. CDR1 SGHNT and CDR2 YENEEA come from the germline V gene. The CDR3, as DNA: TGTGCCAGCTCCCAGGGAGTCACAGATACGCAGTATTTT. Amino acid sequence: CASSQGVTDTQYF.

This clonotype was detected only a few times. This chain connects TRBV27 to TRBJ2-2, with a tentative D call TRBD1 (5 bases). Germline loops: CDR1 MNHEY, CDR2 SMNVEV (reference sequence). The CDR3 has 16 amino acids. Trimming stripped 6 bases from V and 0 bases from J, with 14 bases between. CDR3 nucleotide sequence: TGTGCCAGCAGACCACAGGCTATTTCGAACACCGGGGAGCTGTTTTTT. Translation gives CASRPQAISNTGELFF.

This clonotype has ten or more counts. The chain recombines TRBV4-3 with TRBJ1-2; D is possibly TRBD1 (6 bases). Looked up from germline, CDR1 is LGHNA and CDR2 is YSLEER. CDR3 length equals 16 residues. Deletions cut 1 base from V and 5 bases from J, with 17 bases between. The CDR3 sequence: CASSQGLGQLDYGYTF. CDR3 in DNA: TGCGCCAGCAGCCAAGGGCTAGGACAGTTGGATTATGGCTACACCTTC.

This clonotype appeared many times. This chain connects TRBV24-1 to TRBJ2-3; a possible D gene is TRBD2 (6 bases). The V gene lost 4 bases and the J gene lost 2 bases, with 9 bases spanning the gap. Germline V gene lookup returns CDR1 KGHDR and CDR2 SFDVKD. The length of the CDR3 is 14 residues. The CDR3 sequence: CATSEVGLTDTQYF. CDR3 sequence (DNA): TGTGCCACCAGTGAAGTGGGACTCACAGATACGCAGTATTTT.

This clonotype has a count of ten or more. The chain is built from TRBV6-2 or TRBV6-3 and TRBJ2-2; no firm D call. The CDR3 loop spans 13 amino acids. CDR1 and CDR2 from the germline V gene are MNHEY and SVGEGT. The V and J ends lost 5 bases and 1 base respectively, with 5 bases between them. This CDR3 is CASSRQNTGELFF. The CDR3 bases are TGTGCCAGCAGTAGACAGAACACCGGGGAGCTGTTTTTT.

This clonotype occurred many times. CDR3 region: CASTNWGASYGYTF. CDR3 bases: TGTGCCAGCACCAATTGGGGAGCCTCCTATGGCTACACCTTC. J is TRBJ1-2 and V is TRBV12-3 or TRBV12-4; D not certain. The CDR3 totals 14 residues. V was cut by 7 bases and J by 4 bases, with 16 bases left in between.

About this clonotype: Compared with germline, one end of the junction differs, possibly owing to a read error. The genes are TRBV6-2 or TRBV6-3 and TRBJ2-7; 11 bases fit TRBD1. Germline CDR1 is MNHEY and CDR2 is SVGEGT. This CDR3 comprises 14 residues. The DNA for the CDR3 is TGTGCCAGCTGGGGACAGGGGGACCTTACGTTTGTGGACTTC. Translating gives CASWGQGDLTFVDF.

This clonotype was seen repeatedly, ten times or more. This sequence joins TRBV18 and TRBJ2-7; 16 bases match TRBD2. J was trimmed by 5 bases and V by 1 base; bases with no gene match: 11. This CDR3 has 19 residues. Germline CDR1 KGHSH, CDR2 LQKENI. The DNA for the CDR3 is TGTGCCAGCTCACCACTTGGGGCCGGGACTAGCGGGAGGGGAAACGAGCAGTACTTC. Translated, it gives CASSPLGAGTSGRGNEQYF. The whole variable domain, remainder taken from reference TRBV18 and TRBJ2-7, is NAGVMQNPRHLVRRRGQEARLRCSPMKGHSHVYWYRQLPEEGLKFMVYLQKENIIDESGMPKERFSAEFPKEGPSILRIQQVVRGDSAAYFCASSPLGAGTSGRGNEQYFGPGTRLTVT.

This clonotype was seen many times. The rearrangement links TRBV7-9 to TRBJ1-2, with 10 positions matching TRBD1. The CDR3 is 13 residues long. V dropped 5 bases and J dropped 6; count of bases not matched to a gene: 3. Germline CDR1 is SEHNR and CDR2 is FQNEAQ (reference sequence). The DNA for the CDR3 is TGTGCCAGCAGCCCGGGACAGGGGCATGGCTACACCTTC. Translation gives CASSPGQGHGYTF.

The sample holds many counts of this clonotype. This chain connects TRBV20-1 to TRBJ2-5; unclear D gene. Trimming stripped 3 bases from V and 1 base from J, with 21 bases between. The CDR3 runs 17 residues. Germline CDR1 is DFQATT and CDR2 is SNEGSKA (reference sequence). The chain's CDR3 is CSASSSAIRGSQETQYF. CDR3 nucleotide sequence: TGCAGTGCTAGTAGTTCAGCAATCCGAGGTTCCCAAGAGACCCAGTACTTC.

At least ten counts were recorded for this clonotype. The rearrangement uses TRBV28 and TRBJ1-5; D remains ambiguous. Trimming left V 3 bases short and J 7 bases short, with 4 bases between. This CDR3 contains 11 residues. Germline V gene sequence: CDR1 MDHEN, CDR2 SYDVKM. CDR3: CASSFGQPQHF. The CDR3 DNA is TGTGCCAGCAGTTTCGGGCAGCCCCAGCATTTT.

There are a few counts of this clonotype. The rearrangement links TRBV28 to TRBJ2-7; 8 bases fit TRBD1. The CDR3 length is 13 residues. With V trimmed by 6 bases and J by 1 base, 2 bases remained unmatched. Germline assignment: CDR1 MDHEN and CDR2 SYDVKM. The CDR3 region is CASRTGGSYEQYF. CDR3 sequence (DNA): TGTGCCAGCAGAACAGGGGGTTCCTACGAGCAGTACTTC.

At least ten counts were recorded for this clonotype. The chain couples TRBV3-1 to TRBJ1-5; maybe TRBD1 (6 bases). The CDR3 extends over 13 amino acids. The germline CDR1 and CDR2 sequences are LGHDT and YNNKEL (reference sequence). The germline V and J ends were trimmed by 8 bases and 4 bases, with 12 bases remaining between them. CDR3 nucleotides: TGTGCCAGCGCCACAGGGTGGAATCAGCCCCAGCATTTT. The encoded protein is CASATGWNQPQHF. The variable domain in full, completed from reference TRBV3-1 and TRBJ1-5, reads DTAVSQTPKYLVTQMGNDKSIKCEQNLGHDTMYWYKQDSKKFLKIMFSYNNKELIINETVPNRFSPKSPDKAHLNLHINSLELGDSAVYFCASATGWNQPQHFGDGTRLSIL.

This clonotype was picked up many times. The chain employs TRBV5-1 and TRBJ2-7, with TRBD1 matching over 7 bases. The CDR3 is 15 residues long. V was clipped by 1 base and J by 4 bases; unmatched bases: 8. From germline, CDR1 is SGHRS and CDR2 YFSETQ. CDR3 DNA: TGCGCCAGCAGCTTGAGAACAGGGGAATTTTACGAGCAGTACTTC. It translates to CASSLRTGEFYEQYF.

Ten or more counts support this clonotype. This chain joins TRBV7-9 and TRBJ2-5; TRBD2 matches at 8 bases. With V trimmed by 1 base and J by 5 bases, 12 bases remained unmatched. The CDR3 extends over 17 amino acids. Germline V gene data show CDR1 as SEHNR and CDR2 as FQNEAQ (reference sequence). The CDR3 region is CASSLVGVAGMSETQYF. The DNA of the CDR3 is TGTGCCAGCAGCTTAGTTGGTGTAGCGGGGATGTCGGAGACCCAGTACTTC. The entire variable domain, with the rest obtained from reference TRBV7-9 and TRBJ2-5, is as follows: DTGVSQNPRHKITKRGQNVTFRCDPISEHNRLYWYRQTLGQGPEFLTYFQNEAQLEKSRLLSDRFSAERPKGSFSTLEIQRTEQGDSAMYLCASSLVGVAGMSETQYFGPGTRLLVL.

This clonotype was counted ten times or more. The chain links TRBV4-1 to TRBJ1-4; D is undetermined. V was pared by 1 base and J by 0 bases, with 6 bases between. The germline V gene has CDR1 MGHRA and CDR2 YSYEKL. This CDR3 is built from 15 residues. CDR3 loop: CASSQVLTTNEKLFF. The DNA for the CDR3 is TGCGCCAGCAGCCAAGTTTTGACAACTAATGAAAAACTGTTTTTT.

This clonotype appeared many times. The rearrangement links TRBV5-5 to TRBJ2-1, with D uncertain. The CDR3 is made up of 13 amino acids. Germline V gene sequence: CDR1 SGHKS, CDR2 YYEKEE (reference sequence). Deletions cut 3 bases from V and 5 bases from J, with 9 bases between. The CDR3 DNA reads TGTGCCAGCAGCTCCCGACCCGACAATGAGCAGTTCTTC. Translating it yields CASSSRPDNEQFF.

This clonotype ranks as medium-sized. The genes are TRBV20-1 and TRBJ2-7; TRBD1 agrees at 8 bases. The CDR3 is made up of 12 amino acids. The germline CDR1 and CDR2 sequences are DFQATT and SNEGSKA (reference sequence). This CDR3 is CSAGQGSYEQYF. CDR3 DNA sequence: TGCAGCGCCGGACAGGGCTCCTACGAGCAGTACTTC.